The clone carrying this TCR beta chain has only a few counts. Its target is not known. The data were produced by immunoSEQ multiplex PCR, yet TCRdb's version contains in-frame clones alone and is incomplete. Here the sample spans 3,800 or so clones, around a third being singletons. This specimen belongs to a study of sequential checkpoint blockade in melanoma. About the study: Randomization was 1:1 between first-line nivolumab→ipilimumab and ipilimumab→nivolumab. Matched biopsies came pretreatment and at week 13 for some 22 patients. Study observations and caveats: T-cell fraction and clonality followed PD-L1 and CD8+ counts, not mutational load.

Treatment indicated: randomized to nivolumab then ipilimumab (arm A) or the reverse (arm B). From germline, CDR1 is MDHEN and CDR2 SYDVKM. The ends were cut back, 4 bases at V and 0 bases at J, with 12 bases in the middle. The CDR3 runs to 16 residues. The sequence was collected from a human donor with melanoma. The input for sequencing was tumor tissue (inferred from file names), taken from a patient given nivolumab and ipilimumab in sequence. This chain connects TRBV28 to TRBJ1-4; D perhaps matches TRBD1 (6 bases). DNA of the CDR3: TGTGCCAGCAGTTCCCGAGAGGGGGCAACTAATGAAAAACTGTTTTTT. Translated: CASSSREGATNEKLFF.